The 29 T cell receptor beta chains in this list originate from one sample, sequenced in a study of blood T cells in healthy people across ages. A J-beta primer mix and a sample-barcoded 5' primer were used in a second PCR of about 7 to 11 cycles. TCRdb used MiXCR to reprocess the 5' RACE reads, holding one entry per CDR3 protein. Counted here are 1,500,000 or so distinct CDR3 sequences, approximately 63% occurring once; the ten biggest clones make up over 5%. Sequencing was done on a sample of blood. The receptors were sampled from a man younger than 35 in good health.

The rearrangement uses TRBV11-2 and TRBJ2-3, with TRBD2 identical over 12 bases. This CDR3 contains 16 residues. Germline-derived CDR1 and CDR2 are SGHAT and FQNNGV. With 5 bases clipped from V and 5 bases from J, the junction kept 8 bases outside the gene matches. The CDR3 DNA reads TGTGCCAGCAGCGATCTAGCGGGGGGGCTCGGAGATACGCAGTATTTT. Its protein is CASSDLAGGLGDTQYF.

The chain is built from TRBV6-2 or TRBV6-3 and TRBJ2-5; D unclear. This CDR3 is built from 11 residues. V was cut by 3 bases and J by 6 bases, with 5 bases left in between. The germline V gene has CDR1 MNHEY and CDR2 SVGEGT. This chain's CDR3 is CASSYPQTQYF. CDR3 coding DNA: TGTGCCAGCAGTTATCCGCAGACCCAGTACTTC.

This chain connects TRBV3-1 to TRBJ1-1; no clear D. V dropped 2 bases and J dropped 3 bases, with 10 bases sitting between them. The CDR3 extends over 14 amino acids. CDR1 is LGHDT, CDR2 YNNKEL, per germline (reference sequence). This chain's CDR3 is CASSQRRSYTEAFF. As DNA, the CDR3 is TGTGCCAGCAGCCAAAGACGGAGCTACACTGAAGCTTTCTTT.

V and J are TRBV6-6 and TRBJ2-7; 10 bases line up with TRBD1. Per germline, CDR1 MNHNY and CDR2 SVGAGI (reference sequence). The CDR3 runs to 15 residues. The ends lost 6 bases at V and 4 bases at J; junction bases unmatched: 9. Written as DNA, the CDR3 is TGTGCCAGCAGACGCGGACAGGGGGTCTTATACGAGCAGTACTTC. Protein sequence: CASRRGQGVLYEQYF.

The chain recombines TRBV30 with TRBJ2-3, with D uncertain. V lost 8 bases and J 2 bases, leaving 17 bases between the germline ends. The CDR3 has 14 residues. Germline loops: CDR1 GTSNPN, CDR2 SVGIG (reference sequence). The CDR3 bases are TGTGCCGGAACAACAAGATACTACACAGATACGCAGTATTTT. Its translation is CAGTTRYYTDTQYF. Supplemented by reference TRBV30 and TRBJ2-3, the full variable domain reads SQTIHQWPATLVQPVGSPLSLECTVEGTSNPNLYWYRQAAGRGLQLLFYSVGIGQISSEVPQNLSASRPQDRQFILSSKKLLLSDSGFYLCAGTTRYYTDTQYFGPGTRLTVL.

The chain recombines TRBV28 with TRBJ2-4, with D perhaps TRBD2 (6 bases). The J call may not be correct, given that the DNA end is closer to TRBJ2-7. Germline-derived CDR1 and CDR2 are MDHEN and SYDVKM. There are 13 residues in the CDR3. The CDR3 region is CAVEGTLSYEQYF. CDR3 nucleotide sequence: TGTGCCGTGGAGGGGACCCTCTCCTACGAGCAGTACTTC.

This chain uses TRBV29-1 with TRBJ2-2, with 7 bases that match TRBD1. The CDR3 is made up of 14 amino acids. Germline CDR1 and CDR2: SQVTM and ANQGSEA. The trim removed 7 bases at V and 1 base at J, leaving 6 bases unmatched. CDR3 nucleotides: TGCAGCGCACGCGGACAGGTGAACACCGGGGAGCTGTTTTTT. As protein: CSARGQVNTGELFF.

The CDR3 is CASRQTSGMSSYNEQFF. The CDR3 coding sequence is TGTGCCAGCAGACAAACTAGCGGGATGAGCTCCTACAATGAGCAGTTCTTC. The V and J genes are TRBV7-2 and TRBJ2-1; 10 bases line up with TRBD2. Germline V CDR1 and CDR2: SGHTA, FQGNSA. V dropped 6 bases and J dropped 0; count of bases not matched to a gene: 8. The length of the CDR3 is 17 residues.

The rearrangement links TRBV4-3 to TRBJ2-3; D is perhaps TRBD1 or TRBD2 (6 bases each). Trimming pared 0 bases from V and 6 bases from J, leaving 19 bases between. The germline gives CDR1 LGHNA, CDR2 YSLEER. The CDR3 covers 17 residues. The CDR3 DNA is TGCGCCAGCAGCCAAGAAAAGAGCGGGTCGGGGGCGGATACGCAGTATTTT. Translation: CASSQEKSGSGADTQYF.

The chain employs TRBV29-1 and TRBJ1-2; no reliable D call. V gave up 0 bases and J gave up 13 bases, with 15 bases separating them. Germline CDR1 and CDR2: SQVTM and ANQGSEA. The CDR3 spans 12 residues. CDR3 nucleotides: TGCAGCGTTGAAGATTTACGGCGGGTCGGCACCTTC. Protein product: CSVEDLRRVGTF.

V usage is TRBV4-1 and J usage is TRBJ2-7, with 11 bases that match TRBD1. CDR3 size: 15 residues. Germline CDR1 and CDR2: MGHRA and YSYEKL. J lost 5 bases, V lost 3 bases, and 6 bases had no gene match. The CDR3 protein is CASSHDGQGANEQYF. Written as DNA, the CDR3 is TGCGCCAGCAGCCATGACGGACAGGGGGCGAACGAGCAGTACTTC.

This chain links TRBV7-7 with TRBJ2-1, with D hard to call. Germline CDR1 reads SSHAT; CDR2 reads FNYEAQ (reference sequence). This CDR3 has 15 amino acids. Trimming removed 5 bases from V and 13 bases from J, with 24 bases in between. The CDR3 coding sequence is TGTGCCAGCAGCCTGTTAGGATACAGCCAAGAGACCCAGTTCTTC. This codes for CASSLLGYSQETQFF.

This chain links TRBV3-1 with TRBJ2-5; D is possibly TRBD2 (6 bases). This CDR3 is built from 14 residues. Trimming shortened V by 3 bases and J by 5 bases, and 13 bases separated the two germline ends. Germline V gene data show CDR1 as LGHDT and CDR2 as YNNKEL (reference sequence). In nucleotides, the CDR3 is TGTGCCAGCAGCCATCATCAAAGCGGGGAGACCCAGTACTTC. This codes for CASSHHQSGETQYF.

With respect to this clonotype: The junction shows a germline mismatch at one end, possibly a read error. The chain carries TRBV11-2 and TRBJ2-1; D unresolved. Germline assignment: CDR1 SGHAT and CDR2 FQNNGV. CDR3 size: 12 residues. The chain's CDR3 is CAGSLLGNEQFF. CDR3 DNA sequence: TGTGCCGGCAGCCTACTTGGGAATGAGCAGTTCTTC.

This chain joins TRBV7-9 and TRBJ1-4, with a weak D call TRBD1 (6 bases). Germline V gene sequence: CDR1 SEHNR, CDR2 FQNEAQ (reference sequence). This CDR3 has 15 amino acids. The germline V and J ends were trimmed by 1 base and 8 bases, with 14 bases remaining between them. The CDR3 is CASSLDRDLGEKLFF. The DNA of the CDR3 is TGTGCCAGCAGCTTAGACAGGGACCTCGGCGAAAAACTGTTTTTT.

On this clonotype itself: The junction and the germline gene differ at one end; a read error may be behind it. This chain joins TRBV7-2 and TRBJ2-1; 11 bases line up with TRBD2. This CDR3 is built from 16 residues. The germline V gene has CDR1 SGHTA and CDR2 FQGNSA. For the CDR3, the DNA is TGTGCCAGCAGCCTAGCGGGAGGTCTCTCCCACAATGAGCAGTTCTTC. Amino acid sequence: CASSLAGGLSHNEQFF. The whole variable domain, remainder taken from reference TRBV7-2 and TRBJ2-1, is GAGVSQSPSNKVTEKGKDVELRCDPISGHTALYWYRQSLGQGLEFLIYFQGNSAPDKSGLPSDRFSAERTGGSVSTLTIQRTQQEDSAVYLCASSLAGGLSHNEQFFGPGTRLTVL.

This sequence joins TRBV20-1 and TRBJ2-2; TRBD2 is a possible D gene (7 bases). Germline CDR1 reads DFQATT; CDR2 reads SNEGSKA (reference sequence). The CDR3 totals 15 residues. Trimming took 0 bases from V and 4 from J, leaving 12 bases between them. The CDR3 DNA reads TGCAGTGCTAGAGATCTGCGGGGGCTCACCGGGGAGCTGTTTTTT. Amino acid sequence: CSARDLRGLTGELFF.

The rearrangement joins TRBV11-2 to TRBJ2-7, with TRBD2 matching 11 bases. Trimming took 5 bases from V and 2 from J; bases not matched to a gene: 5. In germline, CDR1 is SGHAT, CDR2 FQNNGV. CDR3 size: 15 residues. Written as DNA, the CDR3 is TGTGCCAGCAGCCACCTGGGACTAGCGGCCTACGAGCAGTACTTC. Amino acid sequence: CASSHLGLAAYEQYF.

The V call is TRBV25-1, the J call TRBJ2-1; D remains unclear. CDR1 is MGHDK and CDR2 is SYGVNS in the germline V gene. V was shortened by 6 bases and J by 3 bases, with 18 bases between the two germline ends. This CDR3 has 16 residues. CDR3 coding DNA: TGTGCCAGCAGCTCCCCGACGAGCGCCCTCTACAATGAGCAGTTCTTC. Translated: CASSSPTSALYNEQFF.

The J gene is TRBJ2-1, the V gene TRBV29-1; 11 bases are a match to TRBD1. The CDR3 totals 14 residues. The germline V gene encodes CDR1 SQVTM and CDR2 ANQGSEA. With 7 bases clipped from V and 3 bases from J, the junction kept 5 bases outside the gene matches. CDR3 DNA: TGCAGCGCTGCCGGGACAGGGGGCTACAATGAGCAGTTCTTC. This sequence encodes CSAAGTGGYNEQFF.

This clonotype was seen more than once but under ten times. The chain uses TRBV7-8 and TRBJ2-6; perhaps TRBD1 as D (5 bases). The CDR3 is 15 residues long. The V end was cut by 6 bases, the J end by 1 base, with 10 bases between. Germline lookup yields CDR1 SGHVS and CDR2 FQNEAQ. The CDR3 is CASRPDRSGANVLTF. CDR3 nucleotide sequence: TGTGCCAGCAGACCCGACAGATCTGGGGCCAACGTCCTGACTTTC.

This clonotype turned up a few times. CDR3 protein: CASSLGYYRGAKNIQYF. Written as DNA, the CDR3 is TGTGCCAGCAGCTTAGGCTATTATCGAGGAGCCAAAAACATTCAGTACTTC. The chain combines TRBV7-2 with TRBJ2-4, with D uncertain. The CDR3 loop spans 17 amino acids. V lost 1 base, J lost 0 bases, and 13 bases lay in between. Germline V CDR1 and CDR2: SGHTA, FQGNSA.

The chain has TRBV7-9 and TRBJ2-1; the D gene is possibly TRBD2 (5 bases). V dropped 5 bases and J dropped 9 bases, with 11 bases sitting between them. Per the germline V gene, CDR1 is SEHNR and CDR2 is FQNEAQ (reference sequence). CDR3 length equals 12 residues. The CDR3 DNA reads as TGTGCCAGCAGCAGAAACAGCGGTGAGCAGTTCTTC. It is translated as CASSRNSGEQFF.

J is TRBJ2-1 and V is TRBV29-1, with a weak D call TRBD2 (5 bases). Germline V gene sequence: CDR1 SQVTM, CDR2 ANQGSEA. The V and J ends lost 4 bases and 8 bases respectively, with 12 bases between them. This CDR3 contains 12 residues. The CDR3 coding sequence is TGCAGCGTTGTTCGGCTAGCCGATGAGCAGTTCTTC. Its translation: CSVVRLADEQFF.

The V and J genes are TRBV20-1 and TRBJ2-1, with no clear D. This CDR3 region has 11 residues. The V gene lost 1 base and the J gene lost 10 bases, with 8 bases spanning the gap. Germline V gene data show CDR1 as DFQATT and CDR2 as SNEGSKA (reference sequence). Here the CDR3 reads CSARVGQEQFF. For the CDR3, the DNA is TGCAGTGCTAGAGTAGGTCAGGAGCAGTTCTTC.

A few counts support this clonotype. The chain employs TRBV6-2 or TRBV6-3 and TRBJ2-7, with a weak D call TRBD2 (6 bases). The germline gives CDR1 MNHEY, CDR2 SVGEGT. The CDR3 has 11 amino acids. V was clipped by 10 bases and J by 2 bases, with 9 bases between them. The CDR3 region has the DNA TGTGCCACGGGGGAGACCTACGAGCAGTACTTC. Translated: CATGETYEQYF.

The sample holds a few counts of this clonotype. The chain carries TRBV11-2 and TRBJ2-6, with D unresolved. The CDR3 sequence is 16 residues long. The germline V gene encodes CDR1 SGHAT and CDR2 FQNNGV. V lost 3 bases, J lost 3 bases, and 12 bases lay in between. CDR3 coding DNA: TGTGCCAGCAGCTTGGGCTTCGAGCGTGGGGCCAACGTCCTGACTTTC. It translates to CASSLGFERGANVLTF. Full variable domain (remainder filled in from reference TRBV11-2 and TRBJ2-6): EAGVAQSPRYKIIEKRQSVAFWCNPISGHATLYWYQQILGQGPKLLIQFQNNGVVDDSQLPKDRFSAERLKGVDSTLKIQPAKLEDSAVYLCASSLGFERGANVLTFGAGSRLTVL.

The J gene is TRBJ1-2, the V gene TRBV29-1; TRBD1 matches 11 bases. Losses at the gene ends were 4 bases for V and 6 bases for J; bases not matched to a gene: 7. Germline CDR1 reads SQVTM; CDR2 reads ANQGSEA. The CDR3 loop spans 14 amino acids. The CDR3 spells CSVGSDRGRHGYTF. In nucleotides, the CDR3 is TGCAGCGTTGGATCGGACAGGGGGCGGCATGGCTACACCTTC.

This clonotype was seen once. One end of the junction is discordant with germline, which a read error may explain. The chain recombines TRBV7-9 with TRBJ2-7; a possible D gene is TRBD1 (6 bases). The CDR3 extends over 12 amino acids. CDR1 SEHNR and CDR2 FQNEAQ come from the germline V gene (reference sequence). This CDR3 reads CAGSRTAYEQYF. The CDR3 region has the DNA TGTGCCGGCAGCCGGACAGCATACGAGCAGTACTTC.